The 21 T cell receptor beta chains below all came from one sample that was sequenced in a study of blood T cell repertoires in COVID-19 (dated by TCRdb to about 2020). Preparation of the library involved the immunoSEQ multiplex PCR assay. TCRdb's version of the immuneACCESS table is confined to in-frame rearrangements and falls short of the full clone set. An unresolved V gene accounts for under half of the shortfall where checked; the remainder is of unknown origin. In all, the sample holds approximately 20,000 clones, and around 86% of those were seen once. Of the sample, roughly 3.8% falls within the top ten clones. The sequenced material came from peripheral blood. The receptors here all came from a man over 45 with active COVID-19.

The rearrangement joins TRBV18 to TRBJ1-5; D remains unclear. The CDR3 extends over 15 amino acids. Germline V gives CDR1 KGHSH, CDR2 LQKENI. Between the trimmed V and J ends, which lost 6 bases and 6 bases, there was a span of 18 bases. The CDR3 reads CASSPGAGGSQPQHF. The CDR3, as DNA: TGTGCCAGCTCCCCCGGAGCGGGAGGGAGTCAGCCCCAGCATTTT. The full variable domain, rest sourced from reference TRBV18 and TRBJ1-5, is NAGVMQNPRHLVRRRGQEARLRCSPMKGHSHVYWYRQLPEEGLKFMVYLQKENIIDESGMPKERFSAEFPKEGPSILRIQQVVRGDSAAYFCASSPGAGGSQPQHFGDGTRLSIL.

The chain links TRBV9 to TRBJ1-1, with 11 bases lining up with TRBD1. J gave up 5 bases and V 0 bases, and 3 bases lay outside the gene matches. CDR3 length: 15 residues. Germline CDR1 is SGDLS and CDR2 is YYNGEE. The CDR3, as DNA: TGTGCCAGCAGCGTAGAGGGGACAGGGGGAACTGAAGCTTTCTTT. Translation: CASSVEGTGGTEAFF.

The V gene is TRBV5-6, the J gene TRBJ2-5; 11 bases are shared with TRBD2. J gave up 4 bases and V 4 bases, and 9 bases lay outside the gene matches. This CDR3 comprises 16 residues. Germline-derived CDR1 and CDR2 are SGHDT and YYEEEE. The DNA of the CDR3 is TGTGCCAGCAGCAAACCTAGCGGGGGGCGGGGAGAGACCCAGTACTTC. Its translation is CASSKPSGGRGETQYF.

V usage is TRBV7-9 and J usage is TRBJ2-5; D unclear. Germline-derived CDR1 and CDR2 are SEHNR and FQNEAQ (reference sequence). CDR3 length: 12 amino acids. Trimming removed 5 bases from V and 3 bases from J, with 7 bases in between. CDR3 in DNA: TGTGCCAGCAGCAGAGTGGAAGAGACCCAGTACTTC. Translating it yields CASSRVEETQYF.

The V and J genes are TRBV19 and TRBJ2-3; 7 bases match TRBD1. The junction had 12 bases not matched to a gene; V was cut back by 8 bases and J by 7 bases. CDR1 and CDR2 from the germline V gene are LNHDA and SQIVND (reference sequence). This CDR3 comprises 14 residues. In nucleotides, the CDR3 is TGTGCCAGTGGACCGGGACAGCCATTGAATACGCAGTATTTT. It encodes CASGPGQPLNTQYF.

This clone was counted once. CDR3 in amino acids: CASSQDLGAGAYGYTF. For the CDR3, the DNA is TGTGCCAGCAGCCAAGATCTGGGGGCAGGGGCGTATGGCTACACCTTC. The chain joins TRBV14 to TRBJ1-2; D perhaps matches TRBD1 (6 bases). Between the trimmed V and J ends, which lost 0 bases and 5 bases, there was a span of 16 bases. The CDR3 extends over 16 amino acids. The germline gives CDR1 SGHDN, CDR2 FVKESK.

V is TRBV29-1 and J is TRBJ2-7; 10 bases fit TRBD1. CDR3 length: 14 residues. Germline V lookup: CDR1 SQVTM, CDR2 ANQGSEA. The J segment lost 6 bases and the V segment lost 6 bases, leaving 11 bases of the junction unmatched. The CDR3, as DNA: TGCAGCGTATCCGGGGACAGGGGATTACTCGAGCAGTACTTC. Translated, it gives CSVSGDRGLLEQYF.

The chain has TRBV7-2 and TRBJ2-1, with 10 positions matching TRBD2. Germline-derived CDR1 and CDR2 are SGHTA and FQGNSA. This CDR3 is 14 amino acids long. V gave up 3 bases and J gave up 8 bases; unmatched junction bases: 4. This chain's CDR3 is CASSFQRGGYEQFF. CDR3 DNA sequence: TGTGCCAGCAGCTTCCAGCGGGGGGGATATGAGCAGTTCTTC.

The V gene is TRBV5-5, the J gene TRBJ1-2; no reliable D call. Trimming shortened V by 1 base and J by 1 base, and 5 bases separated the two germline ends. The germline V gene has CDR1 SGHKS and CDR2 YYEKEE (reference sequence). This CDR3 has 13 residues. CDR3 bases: TGTGCCAGCAGCTTGACTGATAACTATGGCTACACCTTC. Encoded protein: CASSLTDNYGYTF.

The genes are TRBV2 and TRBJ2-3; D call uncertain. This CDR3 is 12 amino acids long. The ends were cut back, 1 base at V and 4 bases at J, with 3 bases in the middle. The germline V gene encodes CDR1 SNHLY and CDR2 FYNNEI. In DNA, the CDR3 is TGTGCCAGCAGTGAAGTAGCAGATACGCAGTATTTT. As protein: CASSEVADTQYF. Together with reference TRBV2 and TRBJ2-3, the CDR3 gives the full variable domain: EPEVTQTPSHQVTQMGQEVILRCVPISNHLYFYWYRQILGQKVEFLVSFYNNEISEKSEIFDDQFSVERPDGSNFTLKIRSTKLEDSAMYFCASSEVADTQYFGPGTRLTVL.

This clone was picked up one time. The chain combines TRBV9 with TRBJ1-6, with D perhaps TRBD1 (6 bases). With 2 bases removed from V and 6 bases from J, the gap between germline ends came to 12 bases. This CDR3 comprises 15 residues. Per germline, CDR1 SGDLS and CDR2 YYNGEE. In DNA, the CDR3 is TGTGCCAGCAGCGTGACCGGGACACCTAATTCACCCCTCCACTTT. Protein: CASSVTGTPNSPLHF.

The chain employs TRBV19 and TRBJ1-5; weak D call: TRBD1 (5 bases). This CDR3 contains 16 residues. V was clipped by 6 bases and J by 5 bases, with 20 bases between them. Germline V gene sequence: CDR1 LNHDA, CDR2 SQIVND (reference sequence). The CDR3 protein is CASSEAWGGGYQPQHF. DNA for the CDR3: TGTGCCAGTAGCGAAGCTTGGGGGGGTGGCTATCAGCCCCAGCATTTT.

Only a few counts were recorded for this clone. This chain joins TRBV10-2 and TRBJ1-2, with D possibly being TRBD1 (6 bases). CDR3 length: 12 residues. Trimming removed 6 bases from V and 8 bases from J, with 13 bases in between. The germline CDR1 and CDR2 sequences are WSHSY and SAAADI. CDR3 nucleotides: TGCGCCAGCAGCACCGATGGGGGCGGCTACACCTTC. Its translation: CASSTDGGGYTF.

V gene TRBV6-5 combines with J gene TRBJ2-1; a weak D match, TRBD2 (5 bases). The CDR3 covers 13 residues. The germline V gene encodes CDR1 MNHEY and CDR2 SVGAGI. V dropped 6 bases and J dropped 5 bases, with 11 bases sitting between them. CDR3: CASRLDLDNEQFF. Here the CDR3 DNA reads TGTGCCAGCAGACTAGACCTCGACAATGAGCAGTTCTTC.

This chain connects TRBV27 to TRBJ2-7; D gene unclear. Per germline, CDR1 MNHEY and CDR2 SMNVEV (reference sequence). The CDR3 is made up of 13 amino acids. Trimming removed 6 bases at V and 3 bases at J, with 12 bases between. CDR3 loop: CASSLGRRYEQYF. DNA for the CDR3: TGTGCCAGCAGCCTGGGCCGACGCTACGAGCAGTACTTC.

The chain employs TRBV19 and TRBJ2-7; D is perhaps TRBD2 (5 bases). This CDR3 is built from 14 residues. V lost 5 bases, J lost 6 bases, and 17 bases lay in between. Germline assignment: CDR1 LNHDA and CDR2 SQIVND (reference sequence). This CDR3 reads CASSFIGVHVEQYF. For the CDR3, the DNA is TGTGCCAGTAGTTTTATCGGGGTTCATGTCGAGCAGTACTTC.

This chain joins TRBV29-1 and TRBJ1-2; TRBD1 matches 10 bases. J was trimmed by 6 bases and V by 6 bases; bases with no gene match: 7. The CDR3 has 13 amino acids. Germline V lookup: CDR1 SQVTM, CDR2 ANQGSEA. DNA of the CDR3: TGCAGCGTCACGGACAGGGGGAGTGATGGCTACACCTTC. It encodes CSVTDRGSDGYTF. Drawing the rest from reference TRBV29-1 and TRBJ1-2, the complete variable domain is SAVISQKPSRDICQRGTSLTIQCQVDSQVTMMFWYRQQPGQSLTLIATANQGSEATYESGFVIDKFPISRPNLTFSTLTVSNMSPEDSSIYLCSVTDRGSDGYTFGSGTRLTVV.

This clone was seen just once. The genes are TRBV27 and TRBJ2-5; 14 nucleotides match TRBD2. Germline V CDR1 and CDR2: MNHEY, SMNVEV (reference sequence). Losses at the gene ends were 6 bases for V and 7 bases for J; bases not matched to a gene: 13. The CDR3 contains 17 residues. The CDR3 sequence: CASRERTSGGIRGTQYF. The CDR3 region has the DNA TGTGCCAGCAGAGAAAGGACTAGCGGGGGGATCCGGGGGACCCAGTACTTC.

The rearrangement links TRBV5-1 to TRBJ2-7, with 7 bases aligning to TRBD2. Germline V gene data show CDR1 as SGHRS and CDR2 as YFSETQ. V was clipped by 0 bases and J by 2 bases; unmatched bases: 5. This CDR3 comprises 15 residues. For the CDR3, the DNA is TGCGCCAGCAGCTTGGCGGGGGGTCACCCCTACGAGCAGTACTTC. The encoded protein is CASSLAGGHPYEQYF.

The CDR3 sequence: CASSRQDSYEQYF. The DNA for the CDR3 is TGTGCCAGTAGTAGACAGGACTCCTACGAGCAGTACTTC. The V gene is TRBV19, the J gene TRBJ2-7; D is perhaps TRBD1 (6 bases). Germline lookup yields CDR1 LNHDA and CDR2 SQIVND (reference sequence). Trimming shortened V by 4 bases and J by 0 bases, and 7 bases separated the two germline ends. CDR3 length equals 13 residues. The entire variable domain, with the rest obtained from reference TRBV19 and TRBJ2-7, is as follows: DGGITQSPKYLFRKEGQNVTLSCEQNLNHDAMYWYRQDPGQGLRLIYYSQIVNDFQKGDIAEGYSVSREKKESFPLTVTSAQKNPTAFYLCASSRQDSYEQYFGPGTRLTVT.

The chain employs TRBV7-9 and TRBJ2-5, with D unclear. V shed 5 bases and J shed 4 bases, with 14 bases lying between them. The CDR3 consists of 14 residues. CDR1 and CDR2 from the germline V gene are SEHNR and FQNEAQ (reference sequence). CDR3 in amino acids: CASSPSFHGETQYF. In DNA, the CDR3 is TGTGCCAGCAGCCCAAGTTTCCACGGAGAGACCCAGTACTTC.